Sequencing of this T cell receptor (beta chain) was carried out in a study of cytomegalovirus exposure and HLA in healthy donors. General study findings and limits: Across donors, presence/absence analyses took sequencing depth to be roughly uniform.

This PCR relied on a set of 60 Vbeta primers and 13 Jbeta primers. Sequencing used immunoSEQ multiplex PCR; TCRdb keeps in-frame clones, though not all of them. The sample records some 190,000 clones, 78% being singletons. Concerning this clone: Its specificity is unknown.

CDR1 and CDR2 (germline): SGHDT, YYEEEE. The CDR3 extends over 16 amino acids. Germline trimming cut 2 bases from V and 0 bases from J; bases unmatched to any gene: 7. Specimen: PBMCs. The sequence was obtained from a female donor in good health and CMV-seronegative. The rearrangement joins TRBV5-6 to TRBJ1-1; 7 bases line up with TRBD1. The CDR3: CASSFFGTALNTEAFF. In nucleotides, the CDR3 is TGTGCCAGCAGCTTCTTCGGGACAGCACTGAACACTGAAGCTTTCTTT.